This T cell receptor (beta chain) was observed in a study of neurological immune-mediated disorders. CDR3 length: 19 residues. Germline V gives CDR1 MNHEY, CDR2 SVGAGI. V was trimmed by 5 bases and J by 0 bases, leaving 24 bases between them. The sample holds many counts of this clonotype. TCRdb recomputed calls from the 5' RACE reads with MiXCR, one row per CDR3 protein. This sample has around 130,000 distinct CDR3 sequences; approximately 3.2% occur once, and the top ten carry 1% to 1.5%. The chain recombines TRBV6-5 with TRBJ2-3, with D possibly matching TRBD1 (5 bases). The sequenced material came from PBMCs. This receptor was identified in a woman in her twenties or thirties with multiple sclerosis. DNA for the CDR3: TGTGCCAGCAGTCGTACAGGCCACTCGCCGGATCCTAGCACAGATACGCAGTATTTT. Protein product: CASSRTGHSPDPSTDTQYF.